The sequence of this T cell receptor beta chain was determined in a study of cytomegalovirus exposure and HLA in healthy donors. Study-wide results and limits: The study flagged some 170 TCR beta chains as cytomegalovirus-associated.

Only in-frame clones appear in the TCRdb table, and some are missing; sequencing was by immunoSEQ multiplex PCR. This table has around 160,000 clones, approximately 86% appearing once. The germline CDR1 and CDR2 sequences are SGHTA and FQGNSA. V lost 0 bases and J lost 4; bases outside the gene matches: 11. This CDR3 is 17 amino acids long. Comments on this clone: What it recognizes is unknown.

The chain carries TRBV7-2 and TRBJ1-2; 7 bases align to TRBD1. The TCR was taken from a man aged 30 to 45 in good health and CMV-seropositive. The sample comprised PBMCs. In DNA, the CDR3 is TGTGCCAGCAGCTTAGCGTCTGGAGGGGGCTCGGGCTATGGCTACACCTTC. This codes for CASSLASGGGSGYGYTF. The full variable domain, its missing parts supplied by reference TRBV7-2 and TRBJ1-2, is GAGVSQSPSNKVTEKGKDVELRCDPISGHTALYWYRQSLGQGLEFLIYFQGNSAPDKSGLPSDRFSAERTGGSVSTLTIQRTQQEDSAVYLCASSLASGGGSGYGYTFGSGTRLTVV.